This TCR beta chain appears in the sequencing data of a study of T cell responses to AZD1222 COVID-19 vaccine. Study-wide results and caveats: Of spike-specific TCRs, nearly half reportedly target regions left unmutated in variants. Spike-specific TCR breadth and depth were elevated following two AZD1222 doses. Only five or six individuals given AZD1222 were seropositive at baseline.

On this clone: Its antigen is unidentified.

Data came from immunoSEQ multiplex PCR; TCRdb stores just in-frame clones and leaves some out. This sample carries 100,000 to 150,000 clones, 85% to 95% of them seen once, and the ten largest clones take approximately 5.1%. The receptor comes from an adult who received the AZD1222 COVID-19 vaccine. The sequencing used peripheral blood, collected 28 days after the second AZD1222 dose.

CDR3: CASSSQADQPQHF. The CDR3 nucleotides read TGTGCCAGCAGTTCACAGGCCGATCAGCCCCAGCATTTT. The rearrangement joins TRBV12-3 or TRBV12-4 to TRBJ1-5, with D maybe TRBD1 (5 bases). The CDR3 totals 13 residues. V dropped 4 bases and J dropped 5 bases, with 9 bases sitting between them.